These 5 T cell receptor beta chains share one sample of origin, sequenced in a study of CD8 T cells in ankylosing spondylitis. General observations from the study: A TCR beta motif of eight or nine highly homologous variants seemed to mark ankylosing spondylitis blood.

These receptors' targets are unknown. Using its own MiXCR run on the 5' RACE reads, TCRdb lists one record per CDR3 protein. Among 450,000 to 550,000 distinct CDR3 sequences, approximately 5% were seen once, and the ten largest hold 3% to 4.5%. Sequencing was done on a sample of blood, either unsorted or a sorted T cell fraction (not recorded which). The receptors were sampled from a male donor with ankylosing spondylitis.

This clonotype was found many times. V and J are TRBV5-1 and TRBJ2-2; D gene unclear. Trimming pared 5 bases from V and 4 bases from J, leaving 9 bases between. Per the germline V gene, CDR1 is SGHRS and CDR2 is YFSETQ. The CDR3 sequence is 13 residues long. CDR3 residues: CASRADVTGELFF. CDR3 in DNA: TGCGCCAGCAGGGCGGACGTCACCGGGGAGCTGTTTTTT. The full variable domain, rest sourced from reference TRBV5-1 and TRBJ2-2, is KAGVTQTPRYLIKTRGQQVTLSCSPISGHRSVSWYQQTPGQGLQFLFEYFSETQRNKGNFPGRFSGRQFSNSRSEMNVSTLELGDSALYLCASRADVTGELFFGEGSRLTVL.

In its sample, this clonotype was seen a few times. The chain combines TRBV10-3 with TRBJ2-3, with D tentatively TRBD2 (6 bases). The CDR3 length is 16 residues. The V gene lost 3 bases and the J gene lost 2 bases, with 15 bases spanning the gap. Germline loops: CDR1 ENHRY, CDR2 SYGVKD. CDR3 DNA: TGTGCCATCAGTGACCGGGGGACCCACAACACAGATACGCAGTATTTT. It codes for CAISDRGTHNTDTQYF.

This clonotype was seen at least ten times. V is TRBV6-2 or TRBV6-3 and J is TRBJ2-2; unclear D gene. The ends were cut back, 6 bases at V and 7 bases at J, with 9 bases in the middle. From germline, CDR1 is MNHEY and CDR2 SVGEGT. The CDR3 is made up of 12 amino acids. The CDR3 sequence is CASSHGYGELFF. CDR3 nucleotide sequence: TGTGCCAGCAGCCACGGATACGGGGAGCTGTTTTTT.

A note on this clonotype: A read error may explain this, as a much larger clone is one base away. V gene TRBV6-1 combines with J gene TRBJ1-1; D ambiguous. V was pared by 6 bases and J by 1 base, with 12 bases between. The CDR3 covers 14 residues. Looked up from germline, CDR1 is MNHNS and CDR2 is SASEGT. The CDR3 DNA reads TGTGCCAGCAGATCCCAAGCAGAGAACACTGAAGCTTTCTTT. This encodes CASRSQAENTEAFF.

This clonotype was counted many times. The CDR3 does not end in the conserved phenylalanine or tryptophan, so this is likely a read error. Because the CDR3's place on the DNA is in doubt, the DNA is left out and the CDR3 is given as listed by TCRdb. The V and J genes are TRBV4-3 and TRBJ2-7. CDR1 and CDR2 (germline): LGHNA, YSLEER. The CDR3 length equals 10 residues, ends included. This CDR3 reads CASSQDLIPL.